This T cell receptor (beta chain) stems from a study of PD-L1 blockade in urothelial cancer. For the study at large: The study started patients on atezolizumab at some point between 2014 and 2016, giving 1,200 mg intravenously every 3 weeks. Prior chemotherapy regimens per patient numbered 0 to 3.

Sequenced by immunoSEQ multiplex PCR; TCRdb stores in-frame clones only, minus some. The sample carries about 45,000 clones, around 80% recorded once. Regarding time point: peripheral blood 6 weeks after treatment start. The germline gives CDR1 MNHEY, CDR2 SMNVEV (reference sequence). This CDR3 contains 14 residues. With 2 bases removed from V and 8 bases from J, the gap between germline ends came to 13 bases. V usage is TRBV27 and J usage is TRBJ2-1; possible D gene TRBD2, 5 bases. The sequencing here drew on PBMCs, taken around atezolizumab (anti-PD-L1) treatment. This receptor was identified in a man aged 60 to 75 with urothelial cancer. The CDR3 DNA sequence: TGTGCCAGCAGTTTAGACCAGTACGGGGATGAGCAGTTCTTC. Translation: CASSLDQYGDEQFF.